A selection of T cell receptor beta chains follows, all from one sample in a study of cytotoxic CD8 clonotypes in ibrutinib-treated CLL. Sequencing was performed with immunoSEQ multiplex PCR; in TCRdb, only in-frame clones are kept and a portion is missing. The sample records hundreds of thousands of clones, roughly 73% being singletons. This material consisted of PBMCs, taken after 12 months of ibrutinib treatment. Every receptor here comes from a human donor with chronic lymphocytic leukemia. The CDR3 runs from the conserved cysteine through the conserved F or W. The D gene is left open where the match is weak.

j_call v_call d_call cdr3_nt cdr3_aa
TRBJ2-1 TRBV2 TRBD2 TGTGCCAGCAGGGCACTAGCGGGACGATCCTACAATGAGCAGTTCTTC CASRALAGRSYNEQFF
TRBJ2-3 TRBV6-5 TRBD2 TGTGCCAGCAGTCCTAGCGGGGGCAGCACAGATACGCAGTATTTT CASSPSGGSTDTQYF
TRBJ2-7 TRBV29-1 TRBD2 TGCAGCGTTGAAACCGGGGGGAAGTACGAGCAGTACTTC CSVETGGKYEQYF
TRBJ2-1 TRBV2 TRBD1 TGTGCCAGCAGTCCTGACAGGGCCCCCTACAATGAGCAGTTCTTC CASSPDRAPYNEQFF
TRBJ1-2 TRBV29-1 - TGCAGCGTTGGACAGTTACCGATTAACTATGGCTACACCTTC CSVGQLPINYGYTF
TRBJ1-4 TRBV2 - TGTGCCAGCACCCAGGACCACCTCCATAATGAAAAACTGTTTTTT CASTQDHLHNEKLFF
TRBJ2-3 TRBV2 - TGTGCCAGCAGAGCTAGCGTAAGCACAGATACGCAGTATTTT CASRASVSTDTQYF
TRBJ2-7 TRBV4-1 TRBD2 TGCGCCAGCAGCCAAGCCCCGTCTAGCGGGAGGGCCCATACCGAGCAGTACTTC CASSQAPSSGRAHTEQYF
TRBJ1-4 TRBV5-1 - TGCGCCAGCAGCTTTTCCGGGACCAATGAAAAACTGTTTTTT CASSFSGTNEKLFF
TRBJ2-2 TRBV21-1 - TGTGCCAGCAGCAAAGCGGTCCGCGACAAAGCGAACACCGGGGAGCTGTTTTTT CASSKAVRDKANTGELFF
TRBJ2-7 TRBV27 - TGTGCCAGCAGTAACCTTAGAACAAGTGGGCAGGGCGACGAGCAGTACTTC CASSNLRTSGQGDEQYF
TRBJ2-1 TRBV2 - TGTGCCAGCACCCTGGACGGCAACAATGAGCAGTTCTTC CASTLDGNNEQFF
TRBJ2-5 TRBV5-4 - TGTGCCAGCAGCCGCGGAGTCTCAGAGACCCAGTACTTC CASSRGVSETQYF
TRBJ2-1 TRBV28 TRBD2 TGTGCCAGCAGCCTACTAGCGGACGACTTCTCCTACAATGAGCAGTTCTTC CASSLLADDFSYNEQFF
TRBJ1-1 TRBV27 - TGTGCCAGCGGACCGGGCCTCATGAACACTGAAGCTTTCTTT CASGPGLMNTEAFF